The clone carrying this TCR beta chain has more than one count but fewer than ten. Antigen unknown. Germline loops: CDR1 MGHDK, CDR2 SYGVNS. V lost 9 bases and J lost 1, with 16 bases in between. The CDR3 covers 14 residues. A single record per CDR3 protein comes from TCRdb applying MiXCR to the RT-PCR reads. The profile shows hundreds of thousands of distinct CDR3 sequences, approximately 15% of them singletons. The data stem from a study of response to subunit inactivated influenza vaccine. Findings and caveats of the study: That few new T cells are recruited by each seasonal influenza vaccination was the authors' suggestion.

The sequences come from PBMCs from blood, collected 11 to 12 days after vaccination. The receptor was derived from a man aged 50-59 years who received an inactivated influenza vaccine. This chain joins TRBV25-1 and TRBJ2-7, with D possibly matching TRBD2 (5 bases). The CDR3 is CASEGSAVSYEQYF. The CDR3 coding sequence is TGTGCCAGTGAGGGCTCGGCAGTTTCCTACGAGCAGTACTTC.